The subject of this entry is one T cell receptor beta chain. These data belong to a study of blood T cell repertoires in COVID-19. The V gene end was trimmed by 6 bases and the J gene end by 17 bases; junction bases not matched to a gene: 9. The germline V gene encodes CDR1 MNHEY and CDR2 SVGAGI. This CDR3 contains 11 residues. Sequencing was performed with immunoSEQ multiplex PCR; in TCRdb, only in-frame clones are kept and a portion is missing. Among about 240,000 clones listed, about four fifths were seen once. The TCR was taken from a man aged 50-60 years with acute or convalescent COVID-19. The sequencing sample was made of peripheral blood. The rearrangement joins TRBV6-5 to TRBJ1-4; 7 bases line up with TRBD1. The CDR3: CASSFQGVLFF. The CDR3 DNA reads TGTGCCAGCAGCTTTCAGGGGGTGTTATTTTTT.